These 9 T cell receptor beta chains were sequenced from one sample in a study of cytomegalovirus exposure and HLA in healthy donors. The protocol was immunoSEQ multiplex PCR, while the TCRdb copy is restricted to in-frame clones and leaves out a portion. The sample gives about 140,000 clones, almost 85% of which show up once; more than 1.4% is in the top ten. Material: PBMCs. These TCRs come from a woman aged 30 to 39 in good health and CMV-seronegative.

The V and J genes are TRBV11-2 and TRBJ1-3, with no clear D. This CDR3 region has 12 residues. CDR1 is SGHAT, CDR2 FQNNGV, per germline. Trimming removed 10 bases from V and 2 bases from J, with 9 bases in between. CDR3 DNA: TGTGCCACCTCTCCTGCTGGAAACACCATATATTTT. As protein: CATSPAGNTIYF.

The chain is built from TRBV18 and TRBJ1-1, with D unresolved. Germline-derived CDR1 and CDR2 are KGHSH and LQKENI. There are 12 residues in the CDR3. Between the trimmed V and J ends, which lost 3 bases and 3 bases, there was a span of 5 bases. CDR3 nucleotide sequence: TGTGCCAGCTCACCTCGGGACACTGAAGCTTTCTTT. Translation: CASSPRDTEAFF.

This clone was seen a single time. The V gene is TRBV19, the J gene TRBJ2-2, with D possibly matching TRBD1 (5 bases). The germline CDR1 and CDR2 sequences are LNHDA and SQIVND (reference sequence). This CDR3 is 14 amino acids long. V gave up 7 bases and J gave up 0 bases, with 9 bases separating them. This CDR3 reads CASKGPTNTGELFF. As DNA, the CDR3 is TGTGCCAGTAAGGGGCCCACGAACACCGGGGAGCTGTTTTTT.

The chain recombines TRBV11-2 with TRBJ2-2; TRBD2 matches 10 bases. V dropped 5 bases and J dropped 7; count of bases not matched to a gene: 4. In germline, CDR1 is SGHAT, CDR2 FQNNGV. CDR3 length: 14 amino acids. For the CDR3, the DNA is TGTGCCAGCAGCCAAGTAGCGGGGGGCGGGGAGCTGTTTTTT. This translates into CASSQVAGGGELFF.

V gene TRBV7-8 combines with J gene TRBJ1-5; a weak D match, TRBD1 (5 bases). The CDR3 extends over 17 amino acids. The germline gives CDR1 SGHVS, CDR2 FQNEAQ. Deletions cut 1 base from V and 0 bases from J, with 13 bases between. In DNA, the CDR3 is TGTGCCAGCAGCTTAGGGATCCACAGGTATAGCAATCAGCCCCAGCATTTT. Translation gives CASSLGIHRYSNQPQHF. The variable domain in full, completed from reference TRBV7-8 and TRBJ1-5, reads GAGVSQSPRYKVAKRGQDVALRCDPISGHVSLFWYQQALGQGPEFLTYFQNEAQLDKSGLPSDRFFAERPEGSVSTLKIQRTQQEDSAVYLCASSLGIHRYSNQPQHFGDGTRLSIL.

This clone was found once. The CDR3 spells CASSSTLYGYTF. The DNA for the CDR3 is TGTGCCAGCAGCTCTACCCTCTATGGCTACACCTTC. The chain uses TRBV5-6 and TRBJ1-2; D is uncertain. The CDR3 spans 12 residues. Germline V CDR1 and CDR2: SGHDT, YYEEEE. V was trimmed by 3 bases and J by 4 bases, leaving 7 bases between them.

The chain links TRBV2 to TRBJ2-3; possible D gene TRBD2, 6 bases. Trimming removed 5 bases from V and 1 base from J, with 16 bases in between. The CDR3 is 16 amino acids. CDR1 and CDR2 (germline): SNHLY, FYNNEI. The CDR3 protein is CASSSPLGGGTDTQYF. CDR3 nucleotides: TGTGCCAGCAGTTCACCTCTGGGAGGTGGCACAGATACGCAGTATTTT.

The CDR3 region is CASSPSTGGLSPLHF. CDR3 DNA sequence: TGTGCCAGCTCACCATCTACAGGGGGCCTTTCACCCCTCCACTTT. The chain employs TRBV18 and TRBJ1-6; 9 positions match TRBD1. CDR3 length equals 15 residues. The junction had 5 bases not matched to a gene; V was cut back by 2 bases and J by 9 bases. Germline V gene sequence: CDR1 KGHSH, CDR2 LQKENI.

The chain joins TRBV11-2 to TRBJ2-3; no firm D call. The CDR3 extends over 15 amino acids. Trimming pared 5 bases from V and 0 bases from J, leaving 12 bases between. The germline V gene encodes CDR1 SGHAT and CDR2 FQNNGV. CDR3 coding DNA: TGTGCCAGCAGCCCACCAACTACTAGCACAGATACGCAGTATTTT. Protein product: CASSPPTTSTDTQYF.